One sample yielded the 28 T cell receptor beta chains listed below, sequenced in a study of T cells after yellow fever vaccination. TCRdb reprocessed the 5' RACE reads with MiXCR, giving one entry per CDR3 protein. Among a few hundred thousand distinct CDR3 sequences listed, 4.1% were seen once. The input for sequencing was PBMCs, taken 5 days after the yellow fever booster vaccination. Receptors were obtained from a man aged 18 to 30 who received the YFV17D yellow fever vaccine.

As concerns this clonotype: At one end the junction does not follow the germline gene, possibly because of a read error. The chain employs TRBV27 and TRBJ2-7; 7 nucleotides match TRBD2. This CDR3 region has 15 residues. Germline CDR1 reads MNHEY; CDR2 reads SMNVEV (reference sequence). As DNA, the CDR3 is TGTGCCTGCAGTTTAGTCCCTAGCGGAGCCTACGAGCAGTACTTC. Protein: CACSLVPSGAYEQYF.

This clonotype was recorded at least ten times. The J gene is TRBJ2-1, the V gene TRBV7-3, with D possibly matching TRBD2 (6 bases). CDR1 SGHTA and CDR2 FQGTGA come from the germline V gene. CDR3 length: 16 residues. V lost 5 bases to trimming and J lost 3 bases, with 17 bases between them. CDR3 protein: CASSPYRTTLYNEQFF. The CDR3, as DNA: TGTGCCAGCAGCCCTTATCGGACTACCCTCTACAATGAGCAGTTCTTC.

V usage is TRBV30 and J usage is TRBJ2-1; 9 bases map to TRBD2. Germline loops: CDR1 GTSNPN, CDR2 SVGIG (reference sequence). The V and J ends lost 8 bases and 8 bases, in that order; junction bases with no gene match: 7. The length of the CDR3 is 12 residues. This CDR3 reads CAGARGGDEQFF. The CDR3 DNA sequence: TGTGCCGGGGCGCGGGGGGGCGATGAGCAGTTCTTC.

V and J are TRBV7-9 and TRBJ1-1; tentative D call: TRBD1 (5 bases). The length of the CDR3 is 15 residues. V was shortened by 5 bases and J by 1 base, with 14 bases between the two germline ends. Germline CDR1 is SEHNR and CDR2 is FQNEAQ (reference sequence). The CDR3 loop is CASSEHRTGNTEAFF. The CDR3 DNA follows: TGTGCCAGCAGCGAACACAGGACGGGGAACACTGAAGCTTTCTTT.

This clonotype was observed a handful of times. This rearrangement joins TRBV4-2 to TRBJ1-2, with D hard to call. CDR1 and CDR2 (germline): LGHNA, YNFKEQ. The germline V and J ends were trimmed by 3 bases and 3 bases, with 11 bases remaining between them. The CDR3 extends over 14 amino acids. The CDR3 here is CASSQREGDYGYTF. The CDR3 DNA reads as TGTGCCAGCAGCCAGAGGGAGGGCGACTATGGCTACACCTTC.

This clonotype has a handful of counts. The chain uses TRBV5-3 and TRBJ2-1; D remains ambiguous. TRBV5-3 is identified as an open reading frame with a role that is uncertain. This CDR3 is 13 amino acids long. V shed 0 bases and J shed 8 bases, with 9 bases lying between them. CDR3 coding DNA: TGTGCCAGAAGCTTGGGGCTCGACGATGAGCAGTTCTTC. This sequence encodes CARSLGLDDEQFF.

The chain has TRBV25-1 and TRBJ1-2, with a weak D call TRBD1 (5 bases). V was cut by 5 bases and J by 4 bases, with 11 bases left in between. Germline CDR1 reads MGHDK; CDR2 reads SYGVNS. The CDR3 loop spans 13 amino acids. DNA of the CDR3: TGTGCCAGCAGTCAAGGCAGGGCCTATGGCTACACCTTC. This sequence encodes CASSQGRAYGYTF.

This clonotype occurred a few times. This chain uses TRBV12-3 or TRBV12-4 with TRBJ1-6, with TRBD1 identical over 8 bases. CDR3 length: 17 amino acids. V trimming: 6 bases; J trimming: 2 bases; junction bases outside the gene matches: 9. Written as DNA, the CDR3 is TGTGCCAGCAGCCCAGACAGGGGTTATCCCTATAATTCACCCCTCCACTTT. This translates into CASSPDRGYPYNSPLHF.

This clonotype was seen ten or more times. The J gene is TRBJ2-5, the V gene TRBV7-2; 11 bases agree with TRBD2. Germline V CDR1 and CDR2: SGHTA, FQGNSA. Trimming took 2 bases from V and 5 from J; bases not matched to a gene: 4. This CDR3 comprises 15 residues. This CDR3 is CASSLPLAGVETQYF. CDR3 bases: TGTGCCAGCAGCTTACCACTAGCGGGGGTGGAGACCCAGTACTTC. Complete variable domain (other parts from reference TRBV7-2 and TRBJ2-5): GAGVSQSPSNKVTEKGKDVELRCDPISGHTALYWYRQSLGQGLEFLIYFQGNSAPDKSGLPSDRFSAERTGGSVSTLTIQRTQQEDSAVYLCASSLPLAGVETQYFGPGTRLLVL.

This clonotype was detected ten times or more. V usage is TRBV29-1 and J usage is TRBJ2-3, with D tentatively TRBD1 (5 bases). In germline, CDR1 is SQVTM, CDR2 ANQGSEA. The germline V and J ends were trimmed by 4 bases and 2 bases, with 10 bases remaining between them. The CDR3 is made up of 13 amino acids. The CDR3 DNA reads TGCAGCGTTGGACAGATACTCACAGATACGCAGTATTTT. Translating gives CSVGQILTDTQYF.

The rearrangement uses TRBV2 and TRBJ2-5; 7 bases line up with TRBD2. The CDR3 is made up of 13 amino acids. Trimming took 5 bases from V and 3 from J; bases not matched to a gene: 3. The germline V gene has CDR1 SNHLY and CDR2 FYNNEI. The CDR3 sequence: CASSSSGEETQYF. In nucleotides, the CDR3 is TGTGCCAGCAGTTCCAGCGGGGAAGAGACCCAGTACTTC.

This clonotype was observed many times. The V gene is TRBV18, the J gene TRBJ2-7; a weak D match, TRBD1 (5 bases). The CDR3 is 13 amino acids. The V gene's germline CDR1 is KGHSH and CDR2 LQKENI. V lost 4 bases and J lost 6, with 13 bases in between. CDR3 DNA sequence: TGTGCCAGCTCACAGGGGTTCAACGGCGAGCAGTACTTC. Protein: CASSQGFNGEQYF.

In its sample, this clonotype was seen many times. V is TRBV19 and J is TRBJ1-2; D gene uncertain. The CDR3 length is 14 residues. Germline lookup yields CDR1 LNHDA and CDR2 SQIVND (reference sequence). The germline V and J ends were trimmed by 5 bases and 3 bases, with 13 bases remaining between them. DNA of the CDR3: TGTGCCAGTAGTCAGCAGGCCGCAGACTATGGCTACACCTTC. Protein: CASSQQAADYGYTF.

The CDR3 coding sequence is TGTGCCAGCAGTTACACGGGACTAGCGGGACCACAGACCCAGTACTTC. Its protein is CASSYTGLAGPQTQYF. The chain carries TRBV6-5 and TRBJ2-5; 13 bases line up with TRBD2. V lost 2 bases and J lost 6; bases outside the gene matches: 6. Germline CDR1 MNHEY, CDR2 SVGAGI. The CDR3 is 16 residues long.

The J gene is TRBJ1-1, the V gene TRBV20-1, with D hard to call. The CDR3 has 11 residues. CDR1 is DFQATT and CDR2 is SNEGSKA in the germline V gene (reference sequence). The CDR3 DNA reads TGCAGCAGACCTTCGGGCACTGAAGCTTTCTTT. Translation gives CSRPSGTEAFF.

This clonotype was observed a few times. J is TRBJ2-6 and V is TRBV7-9; tentative D call: TRBD2 (6 bases). Germline V lookup: CDR1 SEHNR, CDR2 FQNEAQ (reference sequence). The CDR3 extends over 22 amino acids. The germline V and J ends were trimmed by 5 bases and 4 bases, with 33 bases remaining between them. The CDR3 protein is CASSLIGGRGSRSSYGANVLTF. As DNA, the CDR3 is TGTGCCAGCAGCCTAATAGGAGGTCGGGGGTCGAGGAGTTCCTACGGGGCCAACGTCCTGACTTTC.

J is TRBJ2-2 and V is TRBV29-1; D remains ambiguous. Trimming shortened V by 8 bases and J by 2 bases, and 12 bases separated the two germline ends. Germline V gives CDR1 SQVTM, CDR2 ANQGSEA. The CDR3 contains 13 residues. For the CDR3, the DNA is TGCAGCACCTCCGACGATAACACCGGGGAGCTGTTTTTT. The encoded protein is CSTSDDNTGELFF.

This clonotype was seen ten or more times. This chain uses TRBV9 with TRBJ1-2; D gene ambiguous. Germline V CDR1 and CDR2: SGDLS, YYNGEE. The CDR3 consists of 13 residues. The V end lost 0 bases, the J end lost 5 bases, and 8 bases lay between the germline ends. The CDR3 DNA is TGTGCCAGCAGCGTAGCTCCCCATTATGGCTACACCTTC. Amino acids: CASSVAPHYGYTF.

This clonotype was counted a few times. The V gene is TRBV6-2 or TRBV6-3, the J gene TRBJ2-1; possibly TRBD1 or TRBD2 for D (5 bases each). The V gene's germline CDR1 is MNHEY and CDR2 SVGEGT. Trimming left V 10 bases short and J 5 bases short, with 18 bases between. There are 14 residues in the CDR3. CDR3 in amino acids: CATIDGTRNNEQFF. CDR3 nucleotides: TGTGCCACTATTGACGGGACCAGGAACAATGAGCAGTTCTTC.

This clonotype has a handful of counts. The V gene is TRBV7-2, the J gene TRBJ2-1; D is unresolved. The V end lost 1 base, the J end lost 4 bases, and 11 bases lay between the germline ends. Per germline, CDR1 SGHTA and CDR2 FQGNSA. The CDR3 runs 15 residues. CDR3 sequence (DNA): TGTGCCAGCAGCTTAGAGATAAGTCGGTACAATGAGCAGTTCTTC. Its translation is CASSLEISRYNEQFF.

The gene calls are TRBV18 and TRBJ1-3; no clear D gene. V was pared by 1 base and J by 2 bases, with 12 bases between. The CDR3 covers 16 residues. Germline V lookup: CDR1 KGHSH, CDR2 LQKENI. The CDR3 DNA reads as TGTGCCAGCTCACCACGGGATCCCTCCGCTGGAAACACCATATATTTT. Its translation is CASSPRDPSAGNTIYF.

There are a few counts of this clonotype. The V call is TRBV2, the J call TRBJ2-2, with D tentatively TRBD1 or TRBD2 (5 bases each). The ends were cut back, 8 bases at V and 7 bases at J, with 14 bases in the middle. The length of the CDR3 is 13 residues. Germline CDR1 reads SNHLY; CDR2 reads FYNNEI. The DNA of the CDR3 is TGTGCCAGCGGCAGGGAGAGGGACGGGGAGCTGTTTTTT. This codes for CASGRERDGELFF. Full variable domain (rest looked up from reference TRBV2 and TRBJ2-2): EPEVTQTPSHQVTQMGQEVILRCVPISNHLYFYWYRQILGQKVEFLVSFYNNEISEKSEIFDDQFSVERPDGSNFTLKIRSTKLEDSAMYFCASGRERDGELFFGEGSRLTVL.

The chain couples TRBV2 to TRBJ2-6; tentatively, D is TRBD1 (6 bases). The CDR3 is 15 amino acids. Germline lookup yields CDR1 SNHLY and CDR2 FYNNEI. Between the trimmed V and J ends, which lost 3 bases and 4 bases, there was a span of 10 bases. CDR3 nucleotides: TGTGCCAGCAGTGACTACAGGGACGGGGCCAACGTCCTGACTTTC. Translating it yields CASSDYRDGANVLTF.

This clonotype has at least ten counts. The V call is TRBV3-1, the J call TRBJ2-7; 7 nucleotides match TRBD2. The CDR3 runs 15 residues. Losses at the gene ends were 4 bases for V and 1 base for J; bases not matched to a gene: 7. Per germline, CDR1 LGHDT and CDR2 YNNKEL (reference sequence). The CDR3 loop is CASSPAPGGSYEQYF. For the CDR3, the DNA is TGTGCCAGCAGCCCCGCCCCCGGGGGGTCCTACGAGCAGTACTTC.

This clonotype was seen a handful of times. This chain connects TRBV29-1 to TRBJ2-5; D may be TRBD1 or TRBD2 (6 bases each). Germline assignment: CDR1 SQVTM and CDR2 ANQGSEA. Trimming left V 3 bases short and J 0 bases short, with 11 bases between. The CDR3 is 14 amino acids. The CDR3 loop is CSVEKGGYQETQYF. The CDR3 DNA is TGCAGCGTTGAGAAGGGGGGATACCAAGAGACCCAGTACTTC.

The genes are TRBV30 and TRBJ2-2; perhaps TRBD1 as D (6 bases). V lost 4 bases and J 6 bases, leaving 18 bases between the germline ends. CDR3 length: 15 amino acids. Looked up from germline, CDR1 is GTSNPN and CDR2 is SVGIG (reference sequence). In nucleotides, the CDR3 is TGTGCCTGGAATAAAGGGCCAGGGGATCCCGGGGAGCTGTTTTTT. Translated: CAWNKGPGDPGELFF.

This clonotype occurred a few times. The chain carries TRBV7-9 and TRBJ1-1, with TRBD1 matching 9 bases. V lost 5 bases to trimming and J lost 11 bases; unmatched junction nucleotides: 6. The germline CDR1 and CDR2 sequences are SEHNR and FQNEAQ (reference sequence). The length of the CDR3 is 12 residues. The CDR3 DNA is TGTGCCAGCAGCGCCGGGACAGGGACTGCTTTCTTT. It yields the protein CASSAGTGTAFF.

The rearrangement links TRBV20-1 to TRBJ2-3; D not resolved. V was trimmed by 3 bases and J by 2 bases, leaving 9 bases between them. Germline CDR1 reads DFQATT; CDR2 reads SNEGSKA (reference sequence). The CDR3 covers 13 residues. This CDR3 is CSASMGPTDTQYF. CDR3 nucleotides: TGCAGTGCTAGTATGGGCCCCACAGATACGCAGTATTTT.